The 20 T cell receptor beta chains in this list originate from one sample, sequenced in a study of cytomegalovirus exposure and HLA in healthy donors. The PCR employed 60 Vbeta primers together with 13 Jbeta primers. Repertoires were generated with immunoSEQ multiplex PCR, while TCRdb's copy carries only in-frame clones and drops some. The sample has some 200,000 clones; roughly 80% are singletons. The material sequenced was PBMCs. Every receptor here comes from a man aged 40-55 years in good health and CMV-seronegative.

The chain has TRBV13 and TRBJ2-1, with D tentatively TRBD1 (6 bases). Germline assignment: CDR1 PRHDT and CDR2 FYEKMQ (reference sequence). The V end was cut by 5 bases, the J end by 12 bases, with 26 bases between. The CDR3 is 16 residues long. The chain's CDR3 is CASSLTGQNEMSWQFF. Written as DNA, the CDR3 is TGTGCCAGCAGCCTCACCGGACAGAATGAGATGAGCTGGCAGTTCTTC.

This sequence joins TRBV15 and TRBJ2-7; D is possibly TRBD1 (5 bases). Trimming stripped 1 base from V and 3 bases from J, with 7 bases between. The CDR3 is made up of 13 amino acids. The germline CDR1 and CDR2 sequences are LNHNV and YYDKDF (reference sequence). CDR3 in amino acids: CATSRATGYEQYF. In DNA, the CDR3 is TGTGCCACCAGCAGAGCTACAGGCTACGAGCAGTACTTC.

This chain uses TRBV5-8 with TRBJ2-4; 9 nucleotides align to TRBD2. V lost 0 bases, J lost 0 bases, and 4 bases stayed unmatched. The CDR3 length is 17 residues. Germline-derived CDR1 and CDR2 are SGHTS and YDEGEE. The CDR3 region has the DNA TGTGCCAGCAGCTTGGATAGCGGGGGTTTAGCCAAAAACATTCAGTACTTC. Protein product: CASSLDSGGLAKNIQYF.

In its sample, this clone was seen a few times. The chain combines TRBV6-1 with TRBJ2-2; 8 bases map to TRBD1. Per the germline V gene, CDR1 is MNHNS and CDR2 is SASEGT. The CDR3 loop spans 14 amino acids. The V gene end was trimmed by 5 bases and the J gene end by 4 bases; junction bases not matched to a gene: 3. The CDR3, as DNA: TGTGCCAGCAGTAGGACAGGGACCACCGGGGAGCTGTTTTTT. It is translated as CASSRTGTTGELFF.

The V and J genes are TRBV10-3 and TRBJ2-7, with 10 nucleotides matching TRBD2. From germline, CDR1 is ENHRY and CDR2 SYGVKD. V lost 8 bases, J lost 6 bases, and 10 bases stayed unmatched. This CDR3 has 14 amino acids. CDR3 nucleotide sequence: TGTGCCATCTCGGAACGGCTAGCGGGAGTCGAGCAGTACTTC. This codes for CAISERLAGVEQYF.

This chain links TRBV6-5 with TRBJ2-3; weak D call: TRBD1 (6 bases). The CDR3 totals 13 residues. V lost 5 bases to trimming and J lost 3 bases, with 9 bases between them. The germline V gene encodes CDR1 MNHEY and CDR2 SVGAGI. CDR3 sequence: CASSPTGTDTQYF. The CDR3 DNA reads as TGTGCCAGCAGTCCAACAGGGACAGATACGCAGTATTTT.

The J gene is TRBJ2-1, the V gene TRBV7-6; 10 bases fit TRBD2. Germline CDR1 and CDR2: SGHVS and FNYEAQ. With 4 bases clipped from V and 4 bases from J, the junction kept 10 bases outside the gene matches. The CDR3 length is 17 residues. CDR3 amino acids: CASSSPGLAGDYNEQFF. As DNA, the CDR3 is TGTGCCAGCAGCTCCCCGGGGCTAGCGGGAGATTACAATGAGCAGTTCTTC.

The chain is built from TRBV2 and TRBJ2-1; the D is unclear. The V and J ends lost 4 bases and 7 bases respectively, with 14 bases between them. This CDR3 is built from 14 residues. The germline gives CDR1 SNHLY, CDR2 FYNNEI. DNA of the CDR3: TGTGCCAGCAGTGGCGGTTTAGCCGGGAATGAGCAGTTCTTC. Translated, it gives CASSGGLAGNEQFF.

This sequence joins TRBV10-1 and TRBJ1-5; 8 bases align to TRBD1. From germline, CDR1 is WNHNN and CDR2 SYGVQD (reference sequence). J gave up 0 bases and V 3 bases, and 4 bases lay outside the gene matches. The CDR3 covers 16 residues. CDR3 bases: TGCGCCAGCAGTGATGGACAGGGAAATAGCAATCAGCCCCAGCATTTT. Residues: CASSDGQGNSNQPQHF.

CDR3 nucleotides: TGTGCCTGGAGTTTGACTAGCGGGCGAAGGCTGACGTCCGAGCAGTACTTC. Protein sequence: CAWSLTSGRRLTSEQYF. The genes are TRBV30 and TRBJ2-7; 10 positions agree with TRBD2. The trim removed 2 bases at V and 6 bases at J, leaving 16 bases unmatched. From germline, CDR1 is GTSNPN and CDR2 SVGIG (reference sequence). The CDR3 sequence is 17 residues long.

V and J are TRBV4-1 and TRBJ2-1; TRBD2 aligns across 9 bases. There are 15 residues in the CDR3. CDR1 MGHRA and CDR2 YSYEKL come from the germline V gene. V was clipped by 0 bases and J by 8 bases; unmatched bases: 5. The CDR3 sequence is CASSQDWAGGYEQFF. The CDR3, as DNA: TGCGCCAGCAGCCAAGATTGGGCGGGAGGGTATGAGCAGTTCTTC.

This clone was recorded once. J is TRBJ2-3 and V is TRBV11-2, with D maybe TRBD1 (6 bases). CDR1 is SGHAT, CDR2 FQNNGV, per germline. The length of the CDR3 is 16 residues. The germline V and J ends were trimmed by 5 bases and 6 bases, with 21 bases remaining between them. The CDR3 region is CASSRRRGVPVDTQYF. CDR3 sequence (DNA): TGTGCCAGCAGCCGCCGCAGGGGCGTTCCTGTGGATACGCAGTATTTT. The full variable domain, completed using reference TRBV11-2 and TRBJ2-3, is EAGVAQSPRYKIIEKRQSVAFWCNPISGHATLYWYQQILGQGPKLLIQFQNNGVVDDSQLPKDRFSAERLKGVDSTLKIQPAKLEDSAVYLCASSRRRGVPVDTQYFGPGTRLTVL.

The rearrangement joins TRBV7-9 to TRBJ1-3; 8 bases align to TRBD1. In germline, CDR1 is SEHNR, CDR2 FQNEAQ (reference sequence). Trimming cost V 6 bases and J 4 bases; bases outside gene matches: 8. The CDR3 runs 15 residues. The DNA of the CDR3 is TGTGCCAGCAGGAAGCAGGGGGCTAACGGAAACACCATATATTTT. Protein sequence: CASRKQGANGNTIYF. Variable domain in full (rest from reference TRBV7-9 and TRBJ1-3): DTGVSQNPRHKITKRGQNVTFRCDPISEHNRLYWYRQTLGQGPEFLTYFQNEAQLEKSRLLSDRFSAERPKGSFSTLEIQRTEQGDSAMYLCASRKQGANGNTIYFGEGSWLTVV.

This clone showed up just a few times. The chain combines TRBV6-5 with TRBJ2-1; D is undetermined. Germline CDR1 is MNHEY and CDR2 is SVGAGI. The V end lost 6 bases, the J end lost 6 bases, and 9 bases lay between the germline ends. The CDR3 extends over 12 amino acids. The CDR3: CASRGSGNEQFF. CDR3 nucleotides: TGTGCCAGCAGGGGCAGTGGCAATGAGCAGTTCTTC.

V is TRBV15 and J is TRBJ1-5, with a weak D call TRBD1 (5 bases). Trimming left V 0 bases short and J 7 bases short, with 13 bases between. Germline CDR1 LNHNV, CDR2 YYDKDF (reference sequence). This CDR3 contains 15 residues. The CDR3 is CATSRDRTGGQPQHF. In nucleotides, the CDR3 is TGTGCCACCAGCAGAGATCGAACAGGTGGACAGCCCCAGCATTTT. The full variable domain, completed using reference TRBV15 and TRBJ1-5, is DAMVIQNPRYQVTQFGKPVTLSCSQTLNHNVMYWYQQKSSQAPKLLFHYYDKDFNNEADTPDNFQSRRPNTSFCFLDIRSPGLGDTAMYLCATSRDRTGGQPQHFGDGTRLSIL.

This chain connects TRBV5-1 to TRBJ1-2, with TRBD1 identical over 7 bases. Germline V gives CDR1 SGHRS, CDR2 YFSETQ. The CDR3 is 15 residues long. V gave up 4 bases and J gave up 3 bases; unmatched junction bases: 9. CDR3 loop: CASSATGTEYYGYTF. CDR3 nucleotides: TGCGCCAGCAGCGCTACCGGGACAGAGTACTATGGCTACACCTTC.

The chain carries TRBV7-9 and TRBJ1-2, with 9 bases aligning to TRBD1. In germline, CDR1 is SEHNR, CDR2 FQNEAQ (reference sequence). V lost 4 bases, J lost 8 bases, and 8 bases stayed unmatched. This CDR3 has 14 residues. The CDR3 reads CASSSWTGEPGYTF. CDR3 sequence (DNA): TGTGCCAGCAGCTCCTGGACAGGGGAGCCCGGCTACACCTTC.

This chain connects TRBV7-9 to TRBJ2-2; 10 bases fit TRBD1. The V segment lost 2 bases and the J segment 5 bases; nucleotides outside the gene matches: 5. CDR3 length equals 16 residues. CDR1 is SEHNR, CDR2 FQNEAQ, per germline (reference sequence). In DNA form, the CDR3 reads TGTGCCAGCAGCTTACTAGGACAGGGGGGAACCGGGGAGCTGTTTTTT. Translated, it gives CASSLLGQGGTGELFF. Variable domain in full (rest from reference TRBV7-9 and TRBJ2-2): DTGVSQNPRHKITKRGQNVTFRCDPISEHNRLYWYRQTLGQGPEFLTYFQNEAQLEKSRLLSDRFSAERPKGSFSTLEIQRTEQGDSAMYLCASSLLGQGGTGELFFGEGSRLTVL.

The CDR3 reads CASSFGGGRVNEQFF. Written as DNA, the CDR3 is TGTGCCAGCAGCTTCGGGGGGGGCAGGGTGAATGAGCAGTTCTTC. The rearrangement joins TRBV7-3 to TRBJ2-1, with 8 nucleotides matching TRBD2. The CDR3 totals 15 residues. Germline assignment: CDR1 SGHTA and CDR2 FQGTGA. The V and J ends lost 3 bases and 7 bases, in that order; junction bases with no gene match: 8.

This chain connects TRBV7-3 to TRBJ2-7; tentative D call: TRBD2 (5 bases). V was cut by 5 bases and J by 6 bases, with 14 bases left in between. Per the germline V gene, CDR1 is SGHTA and CDR2 is FQGTGA. This CDR3 region has 13 residues. The CDR3 loop reads CASSPGIDREQYF. CDR3 DNA sequence: TGTGCCAGCAGCCCCGGGATAGACCGCGAGCAGTACTTC.